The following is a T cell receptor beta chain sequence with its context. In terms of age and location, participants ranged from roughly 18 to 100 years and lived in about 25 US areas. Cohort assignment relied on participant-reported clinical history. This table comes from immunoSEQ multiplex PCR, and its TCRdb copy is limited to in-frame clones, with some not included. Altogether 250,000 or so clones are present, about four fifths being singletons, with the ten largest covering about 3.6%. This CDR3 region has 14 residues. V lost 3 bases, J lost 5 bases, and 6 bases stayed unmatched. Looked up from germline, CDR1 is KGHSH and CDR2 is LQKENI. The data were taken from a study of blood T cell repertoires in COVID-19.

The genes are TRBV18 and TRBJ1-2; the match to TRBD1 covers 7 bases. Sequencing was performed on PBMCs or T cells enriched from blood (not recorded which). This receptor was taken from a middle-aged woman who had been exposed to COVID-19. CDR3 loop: CASSPHRGPYGYTF. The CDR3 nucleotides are TGTGCCAGCTCACCTCACAGGGGCCCATATGGCTACACCTTC.